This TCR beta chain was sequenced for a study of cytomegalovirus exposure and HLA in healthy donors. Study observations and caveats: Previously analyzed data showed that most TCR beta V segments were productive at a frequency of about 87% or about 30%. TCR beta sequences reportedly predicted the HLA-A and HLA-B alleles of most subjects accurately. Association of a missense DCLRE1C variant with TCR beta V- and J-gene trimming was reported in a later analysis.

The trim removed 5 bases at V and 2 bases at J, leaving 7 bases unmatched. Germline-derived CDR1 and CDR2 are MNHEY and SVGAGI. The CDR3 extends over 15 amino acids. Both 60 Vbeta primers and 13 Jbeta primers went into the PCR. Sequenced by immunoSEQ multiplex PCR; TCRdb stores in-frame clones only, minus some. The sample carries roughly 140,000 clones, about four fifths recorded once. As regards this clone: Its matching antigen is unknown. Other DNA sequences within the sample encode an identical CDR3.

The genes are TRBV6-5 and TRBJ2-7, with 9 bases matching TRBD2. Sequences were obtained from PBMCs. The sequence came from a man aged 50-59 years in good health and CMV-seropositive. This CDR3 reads CASSATSGLTYEQYF. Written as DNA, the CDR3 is TGTGCCAGCAGTGCGACTAGCGGATTAACCTACGAGCAGTACTTC.